This is a list of T cell receptor beta chains from one sample in a study of OX40 agonist ivuxolimab in advanced cancers. Repertoires were generated with immunoSEQ multiplex PCR, while TCRdb's copy carries only in-frame clones and drops some. Counted here are 65,000 to 80,000 clones, approximately 82% occurring once; the ten biggest clones make up around 6.7%. This sample comprised CD4+ or CD8+ T cells sorted from blood, obtained in a trial of the OX40 agonist ivuxolimab. The receptors stem from an adult with an advanced solid tumor such as melanoma, head and neck, liver or kidney cancer. The CDR3 runs from the conserved cysteine through the conserved F or W. Fields, in order: J gene, V gene, D gene, CDR3 DNA, CDR3 protein. A D gene is named only where the DNA matches it firmly.

J gene: TRBJ2-5
V gene: TRBV6-5
D gene: TRBD2
CDR3 DNA: TGTGCCAGCAGCCTAGCGGATAACCAAGAGACCCAGTACTTC
CDR3 protein: CASSLADNQETQYF

J gene: TRBJ1-1
V gene: TRBV2
D gene: -
CDR3 DNA: TGTGCCAGCAGTGGGAATCAGGGGAACACTGAAGCTTTCTTT
CDR3 protein: CASSGNQGNTEAFF

J gene: TRBJ1-2
V gene: TRBV7-2
D gene: -
CDR3 DNA: TGTGCCAGCAGTCTCCCGGGTCGGGGCGCCCCGGGAGGCTACACCTTC
CDR3 protein: CASSLPGRGAPGGYTF

J gene: TRBJ1-2
V gene: TRBV6-5
D gene: -
CDR3 DNA: TGTGCCAGCACCCCGTCGGGGATCTATGGCTACACCTTC
CDR3 protein: CASTPSGIYGYTF

J gene: TRBJ1-6
V gene: TRBV30
D gene: TRBD1
CDR3 DNA: TGTGCCTGGAGCGTACAGGGGAATTCACCCCTCCACTTT
CDR3 protein: CAWSVQGNSPLHF

J gene: TRBJ1-1
V gene: TRBV6-6
D gene: TRBD1
CDR3 DNA: TGTGCCAGCAGTTCTCGGACAGGGGCAGTGAACACTGAAGCTTTCTTT
CDR3 protein: CASSSRTGAVNTEAFF

J gene: TRBJ2-7
V gene: TRBV4-3
D gene: TRBD1
CDR3 DNA: TGCGCCAGCAGCCAAGAGACAGGGGCCCCCGGTTACGAGCAGTACTTC
CDR3 protein: CASSQETGAPGYEQYF

J gene: TRBJ1-2
V gene: TRBV28
D gene: TRBD1
CDR3 DNA: TGTGCCAGCAGTTTAGGGACAGGGGCCGGGTATGGCTACACCTTC
CDR3 protein: CASSLGTGAGYGYTF

J gene: TRBJ2-2
V gene: TRBV28
D gene: TRBD2
CDR3 DNA: TGTGCCAGCAGTTTGAGAATTGCGGGAGGAAACACCGGGGAGCTGTTTTTT
CDR3 protein: CASSLRIAGGNTGELFF

J gene: TRBJ2-5
V gene: TRBV6-4
D gene: TRBD2
CDR3 DNA: TGTGCCAGCAGTGATCGAGCGGGGGGGATTGAGACCCAGTACTTC
CDR3 protein: CASSDRAGGIETQYF

J gene: TRBJ2-3
V gene: TRBV19
D gene: -
CDR3 DNA: TGTGCCAGTAGTATCCTCCCAGATACGCAGTATTTT
CDR3 protein: CASSILPDTQYF

J gene: TRBJ2-2
V gene: TRBV9
D gene: -
CDR3 DNA: TGTGCCAGCAGCGTAGGCTCGAACTATGGCACCGGGGAGCTGTTTTTT
CDR3 protein: CASSVGSNYGTGELFF

J gene: TRBJ2-3
V gene: TRBV5-4
D gene: TRBD2
CDR3 DNA: TGTGCCAGCAGCCGGACTAGCGGGAGTTCAGATACGCAGTATTTT
CDR3 protein: CASSRTSGSSDTQYF

J gene: TRBJ1-6
V gene: TRBV28
D gene: -
CDR3 DNA: TGTGCCAGCAGTTTCGGGACCGGGAACCCCCTCCACTTT
CDR3 protein: CASSFGTGNPLHF

J gene: TRBJ1-1
V gene: TRBV7-9
D gene: TRBD1
CDR3 DNA: TGTGCCAGCAGCGAACAGACAGGGCGGACTGAAGCTTTCTTT
CDR3 protein: CASSEQTGRTEAFF

J gene: TRBJ1-6
V gene: TRBV7-2
D gene: TRBD1
CDR3 DNA: TGTGCCAGCAGCTACCGGACAGGGGAGAGTTCACCCCTCCACTTT
CDR3 protein: CASSYRTGESSPLHF

J gene: TRBJ1-5
V gene: TRBV19
D gene: -
CDR3 DNA: TGTGCCAGTAGTAAGTTGGTCGATCAGCCCCAGCATTTT
CDR3 protein: CASSKLVDQPQHF

J gene: TRBJ2-3
V gene: TRBV2
D gene: -
CDR3 DNA: TGTGCCAGCAGTGAAGACAGGGTTCACACAGATACGCAGTATTTT
CDR3 protein: CASSEDRVHTDTQYF

J gene: TRBJ2-1
V gene: TRBV7-9
D gene: TRBD1
CDR3 DNA: TGTGCCAGCAGCCCCCCGGGACAGGGTTACAATGAGCAGTTCTTC
CDR3 protein: CASSPPGQGYNEQFF

J gene: TRBJ1-5
V gene: TRBV10-3
D gene: -
CDR3 DNA: TGTGCCATCGGACACCATAGCAATCAGCCCCAGCATTTT
CDR3 protein: CAIGHHSNQPQHF

J gene: TRBJ2-5
V gene: TRBV5-1
D gene: -
CDR3 DNA: TGCGCCAGCAGCCCGGGACGGACCTCCCAAGAGACCCAGTACTTC
CDR3 protein: CASSPGRTSQETQYF

J gene: TRBJ1-6
V gene: TRBV21-1
D gene: -
CDR3 DNA: TGTGCCAGCAAACAGGGAGGGAATAATTCACCCCTCCACTTT
CDR3 protein: CASKQGGNNSPLHF

J gene: TRBJ2-1
V gene: TRBV2
D gene: -
CDR3 DNA: TGTGCCAGCATCCCTCTTACAACGTACAATGAGCAGTTCTTC
CDR3 protein: CASIPLTTYNEQFF

J gene: TRBJ1-2
V gene: TRBV7-2
D gene: TRBD1
CDR3 DNA: TGTGCCAGCAGCGAAAACCCCGGGACAGCTAACTATGGCTACACCTTC
CDR3 protein: CASSENPGTANYGYTF